Below are 23 T cell receptor beta chains sequenced from a single sample in a study of T-cell reconstitution after alpha-beta-depleted transplantation in children. Using unique molecular identifiers, the investigators prepared the TCRbeta library. TCRdb reprocessed the PCR reads via MiXCR and lists one record per CDR3 protein. The sample lists some 840,000 distinct CDR3 sequences, 16% occurring once. The input for sequencing was PBMCs, mostly from graft donor cells, taken 360 days after TCRalphabeta/CD19-depleted stem cell transplant. The receptors stem from a male patient between 10 and 17 years old who had a stem cell transplant for acute lymphoblastic leukemia, so the T cells may come from the graft donor.

This sequence joins TRBV7-9 and TRBJ1-6; unclear D gene. Germline V CDR1 and CDR2: SEHNR, FQNEAQ (reference sequence). This CDR3 comprises 14 residues. Trimming removed 1 base from V and 5 bases from J, with 6 bases in between. The CDR3 sequence is CASSLGGDNSPLHF. CDR3 coding DNA: TGTGCCAGCAGCTTAGGGGGAGATAATTCACCCCTCCACTTT.

The chain combines TRBV15 with TRBJ2-5; D not certain. This CDR3 contains 13 residues. The V gene's germline CDR1 is LNHNV and CDR2 YYDKDF (reference sequence). V shed 2 bases and J shed 5 bases, with 9 bases lying between them. CDR3 loop: CATSRRAWETQYF. The CDR3 nucleotides read TGTGCCACCAGCAGAAGGGCTTGGGAGACCCAGTACTTC.

The chain is built from TRBV5-1 and TRBJ2-1, with unresolved D. Trimming took 3 bases from V and 2 from J, leaving 3 bases between them. The length of the CDR3 is 12 residues. CDR1 SGHRS and CDR2 YFSETQ come from the germline V gene. The CDR3 spells CASSSAYNEQFF. CDR3 sequence (DNA): TGCGCCAGCAGCTCCGCCTACAATGAGCAGTTCTTC.

This clonotype was picked up a small number of times. V is TRBV12-3 or TRBV12-4 and J is TRBJ2-7; 10 nucleotides line up with TRBD2. The CDR3 spans 15 residues. Trimming removed 5 bases from V and 7 bases from J; junction bases left unmatched: 11. CDR3 loop: CASSPWASGSGEQYF. The CDR3 region has the DNA TGTGCCAGCAGTCCCTGGGCTAGCGGGAGCGGGGAGCAGTACTTC.

This clonotype was seen a few times. This chain uses TRBV18 with TRBJ2-7; D perhaps matches TRBD2 (5 bases). There are 13 residues in the CDR3. The germline gives CDR1 KGHSH, CDR2 LQKENI. Trimming shortened V by 4 bases and J by 5 bases, and 12 bases separated the two germline ends. CDR3 residues: CASSRSSEHEQYF. The CDR3 bases are TGTGCCAGCTCACGTAGTAGCGAGCACGAGCAGTACTTC.

The V call is TRBV30, the J call TRBJ2-7, with D tentatively TRBD1 or TRBD2 (5 bases each). Trimming shortened V by 5 bases and J by 10 bases, and 15 bases separated the two germline ends. Germline loops: CDR1 GTSNPN, CDR2 SVGIG (reference sequence). This CDR3 contains 11 residues. In DNA form, the CDR3 reads TGTGCCTGGGGGACCCGCCTGACTCAGTACTTC. Amino acid sequence: CAWGTRLTQYF.

This clonotype was detected a few times. This chain uses TRBV9 with TRBJ2-3; no clear D gene. Trimming took 1 base from V and 3 from J, leaving 9 bases between them. Germline CDR1 reads SGDLS; CDR2 reads YYNGEE. The CDR3 length is 14 residues. The CDR3: CASSVTHSTDTQYF. The CDR3 DNA sequence: TGTGCCAGCAGCGTAACCCACTCGACAGATACGCAGTATTTT.

This clonotype was counted only a few times. The rearrangement uses TRBV4-2 and TRBJ2-7; maybe TRBD2 (5 bases). The CDR3 sequence is 15 residues long. Trimming pared 0 bases from V and 5 bases from J, leaving 14 bases between. Germline V gives CDR1 LGHNA, CDR2 YNFKEQ. The CDR3 region is CASSQETQFGDEQYF. In nucleotides, the CDR3 is TGTGCCAGCAGCCAAGAGACCCAGTTCGGGGACGAGCAGTACTTC.

The CDR3 reads CSAPGTTYGDEQFF. DNA of the CDR3: TGCAGTGCCCCCGGGACCACTTACGGGGATGAGCAGTTCTTC. The V call is TRBV20-1, the J call TRBJ2-1, with D perhaps assigned TRBD1 or TRBD2 (5 bases each). The germline V gene encodes CDR1 DFQATT and CDR2 SNEGSKA (reference sequence). This CDR3 has 14 amino acids. V was shortened by 6 bases and J by 8 bases, with 20 bases between the two germline ends.

This clonotype was counted ten times or more. The V gene is TRBV20-1, the J gene TRBJ1-2; the D is unclear. The CDR3 consists of 10 residues. In germline, CDR1 is DFQATT, CDR2 SNEGSKA (reference sequence). Trimming cost V 5 bases and J 8 bases, with 9 bases left between them. The DNA for the CDR3 is TGCAGTGCTCCGATGGGCGGCTACACCTTC. As protein: CSAPMGGYTF.

This chain links TRBV29-1 with TRBJ2-5, with 7 bases aligning to TRBD1. CDR1 and CDR2 (germline): SQVTM, ANQGSEA. The CDR3 consists of 13 residues. With V trimmed by 7 bases and J by 1 base, 6 bases remained unmatched. The CDR3 protein is CSAAGTVQETQYF. CDR3 bases: TGCAGCGCCGCCGGGACAGTCCAAGAGACCCAGTACTTC.

This clonotype was counted a few times. The chain is built from TRBV4-1 and TRBJ1-5; 8 positions agree with TRBD1. The CDR3 runs to 16 residues. V lost 1 base, J lost 5 bases, and 7 bases stayed unmatched. Germline-derived CDR1 and CDR2 are MGHRA and YSYEKL. CDR3 DNA sequence: TGCGCCAGCAGCCAAGGGGGAGGCAGGGGGCATCAGCCCCAGCATTTT. Translation: CASSQGGGRGHQPQHF.

This sequence joins TRBV12-5 and TRBJ2-7; 12 bases line up with TRBD1. The germline CDR1 and CDR2 sequences are LGHNT and FRNRAP. Trimming cost V 5 bases and J 4 bases; bases outside gene matches: 6. The length of the CDR3 is 15 residues. For the CDR3, the DNA is TGTGCTAGTGGTCAAGGGACAGGGGGCCATTACGAGCAGTACTTC. Amino acids: CASGQGTGGHYEQYF.

This clonotype has ten or more counts. This chain joins TRBV9 and TRBJ2-1, with 8 bases that match TRBD1. Germline V lookup: CDR1 SGDLS, CDR2 YYNGEE. This CDR3 has 15 amino acids. J was trimmed by 0 bases and V by 1 base; bases with no gene match: 0. The CDR3 loop reads CASSVTGGSYNEQFF. The CDR3 region has the DNA TGTGCCAGCAGCGTAACAGGGGGCTCCTACAATGAGCAGTTCTTC.

V is TRBV16 and J is TRBJ1-5; D is undetermined. The CDR3 extends over 16 amino acids. The V gene lost 2 bases and the J gene lost 0 bases, with 11 bases spanning the gap. The germline V gene has CDR1 KGHSY and CDR2 FQNENV. CDR3 sequence: CASSQVEIYSNQPQHF. The DNA for the CDR3 is TGTGCCAGCAGCCAAGTAGAGATTTATAGCAATCAGCCCCAGCATTTT. The full variable domain, completed using reference TRBV16 and TRBJ1-5, is GEEVAQTPKHLVRGEGQKAKLYCAPIKGHSYVFWYQQVLKNEFKFLISFQNENVFDETGMPKERFSAKCLPNSPCSLEIQATKLEDSAVYFCASSQVEIYSNQPQHFGDGTRLSIL.

This clonotype turned up a few times. The chain has TRBV7-2 and TRBJ2-2; 7 nucleotides line up with TRBD1. The CDR3 extends over 16 amino acids. Germline CDR1 SGHTA, CDR2 FQGNSA. V lost 5 bases and J lost 9; bases outside the gene matches: 15. The CDR3 region is CASSPASTGRHRELFF. The CDR3 DNA sequence: TGTGCCAGCAGCCCAGCCTCGACAGGGCGCCACCGGGAGCTGTTTTTT. The full variable domain, its missing parts supplied by reference TRBV7-2 and TRBJ2-2, is GAGVSQSPSNKVTEKGKDVELRCDPISGHTALYWYRQSLGQGLEFLIYFQGNSAPDKSGLPSDRFSAERTGGSVSTLTIQRTQQEDSAVYLCASSPASTGRHRELFFGEGSRLTVL.

The chain joins TRBV28 to TRBJ2-1; the match to TRBD1 covers 12 bases. The CDR3 totals 13 residues. Trimming at V came to 10 bases and at J to 9 bases, leaving 7 bases not matched to a gene. Looked up from germline, CDR1 is MDHEN and CDR2 is SYDVKM. This chain's CDR3 is CAIRDRGRREQFF. CDR3 DNA: TGTGCCATCCGGGACAGGGGGCGGCGTGAGCAGTTCTTC.

The rearrangement joins TRBV11-2 to TRBJ2-7, with a possible D match to TRBD2 (6 bases). This CDR3 region has 15 residues. The V end lost 1 base, the J end lost 4 bases, and 14 bases lay between the germline ends. From germline, CDR1 is SGHAT and CDR2 FQNNGV. CDR3 loop: CASSLAWGEEYEQYF. CDR3 nucleotides: TGTGCCAGCAGCTTAGCCTGGGGGGAGGAATACGAGCAGTACTTC. Based on the CDR3 plus reference TRBV11-2 and TRBJ2-7, the full variable domain is EAGVAQSPRYKIIEKRQSVAFWCNPISGHATLYWYQQILGQGPKLLIQFQNNGVVDDSQLPKDRFSAERLKGVDSTLKIQPAKLEDSAVYLCASSLAWGEEYEQYFGPGTRLTVT.

This clonotype was counted between two and nine times. This chain uses TRBV29-1 with TRBJ2-2; 8 nucleotides line up with TRBD2. Germline CDR1 reads SQVTM; CDR2 reads ANQGSEA. The CDR3 is made up of 14 amino acids. V shed 7 bases and J 2 bases; nucleotides not matched to a gene: 6. As DNA, the CDR3 is TGCAGCGGCGGGGGGCCCCCTAACACCGGGGAGCTGTTTTTT. Its translation is CSGGGPPNTGELFF.

This sequence joins TRBV11-1 and TRBJ1-5, with D tentatively TRBD1 (5 bases). The CDR3 is made up of 18 amino acids. Germline CDR1 is SGHAT and CDR2 is FQDESV (reference sequence). Trimming took 0 bases from V and 0 from J, leaving 15 bases between them. The CDR3 loop reads CASSLAKPGLTSNQPQHF. The CDR3 bases are TGTGCCAGCAGCTTAGCGAAACCGGGACTGACTAGCAATCAGCCCCAGCATTTT.

Only a few counts were recorded for this clonotype. The chain joins TRBV5-1 to TRBJ2-3; D ambiguous. V lost 4 bases, J lost 2 bases, and 23 bases lay in between. Germline V gene lookup returns CDR1 SGHRS and CDR2 YFSETQ. The CDR3 spans 18 residues. CDR3 region: CASSAPFGLQHHTDTQYF. DNA of the CDR3: TGCGCCAGCAGCGCGCCTTTTGGCCTCCAGCACCACACAGATACGCAGTATTTT. Full variable domain (rest looked up from reference TRBV5-1 and TRBJ2-3): KAGVTQTPRYLIKTRGQQVTLSCSPISGHRSVSWYQQTPGQGLQFLFEYFSETQRNKGNFPGRFSGRQFSNSRSEMNVSTLELGDSALYLCASSAPFGLQHHTDTQYFGPGTRLTVL.

The V gene is TRBV4-1, the J gene TRBJ2-2; TRBD2 is a possible D gene (5 bases). Germline loops: CDR1 MGHRA, CDR2 YSYEKL. This CDR3 has 16 residues. V was trimmed by 5 bases and J by 6 bases, leaving 19 bases between them. CDR3 loop: CASSRAISDLPGELFF. CDR3 nucleotide sequence: TGCGCCAGCAGCAGGGCCATTAGCGATCTTCCCGGGGAGCTGTTTTTT.

This clonotype has a handful of counts. The V call is TRBV27, the J call TRBJ2-7; D unresolved. Deletions cut 2 bases from V and 3 bases from J, with 8 bases between. CDR1 and CDR2 from the germline V gene are MNHEY and SMNVEV (reference sequence). The CDR3 is 13 residues long. The CDR3 nucleotides are TGTGCCAGCAGTTTAGGATACGTCTACGAGCAGTACTTC. Its translation is CASSLGYVYEQYF.